The T cell receptor (beta chain) under discussion was sequenced for a study of T cells in Graves' hyperthyroidism and ophthalmopathy. Study-wide background: Prior to any treatment, at the point of initial diagnosis, peripheral blood was collected.

CDR3 size: 15 residues. V shed 4 bases and J 9 bases; nucleotides not matched to a gene: 6. CDR1 and CDR2 (germline): MDHEN, SYDVKM. Amplification targeted TCR beta CDR3 regions from RNA transcripts. Initially, a first-round RT-PCR of the TCR CDR3 employed the HTBI primer set. TCRdb redid the calling of the multiplex PCR reads with MiXCR, one entry per CDR3 protein. The sample lists over 200,000 distinct CDR3 sequences, 14% to 15% occurring once. Regarding this clonotype: Its antigen is as yet unknown.

Those with hyperthyroidism were 18 to 65 years old, newly diagnosed, and ill for under 2 months. Notes on the study in general: The model foresaw ophthalmopathy a median approximately 6.3 months prior to onset. Among clonotypes expanded in thyroid above 0.001, most were also found in blood.

The chain joins TRBV28 to TRBJ1-6; 10 bases are shared with TRBD1. Sequenced sample: blood. The TCR sequence derives from a middle-aged woman with Graves' hyperthyroidism that later progressed to Graves' ophthalmopathy. The CDR3 here is CASSWTGGRSSPLHF. DNA of the CDR3: TGTGCCAGCAGTTGGACAGGGGGAAGAAGTTCACCCCTCCACTTT.